Reported below is one T cell receptor beta chain. Per the study methods: Scientists estimated how many nucleated cells there were by amplifying reference gene primers. Sequencing used immunoSEQ multiplex PCR; TCRdb keeps in-frame clones, though not all of them. The V and J calls and the clone size are those of that table, but D and trimming were determined from the DNA. The table shows 150,000 to 190,000 clones, with approximately 90% occurring only once. The data stem from a study of blood T cell repertoires in COVID-19. Study at large: Sites in the United States, Italy and Spain provided acute and convalescent COVID-19 samples. Nucleic acid was either cDNA or gDNA, and it came from T cells, B-cell-depleted T cells, or PBMCs.

From germline, CDR1 is MDHEN and CDR2 SYDVKM. The CDR3 is made up of 16 amino acids. Unmatched junction bases numbered 11, after V lost 6 bases and J lost 3 bases. The rearrangement uses TRBV28 and TRBJ1-5, with 7 bases fitting TRBD1. This clonotype was obtained from a woman in her sixties or seventies with acute or convalescent COVID-19. Source material: peripheral blood. For the CDR3, the DNA is TGTGCCAGCAGCCCTAGGGGGCGGAGGGACAATCAGCCCCAGCATTTT. Encoded protein: CASSPRGRRDNQPQHF.